This is a list of T cell receptor beta chains from one sample in a study of shared clonotypes between healthy human individuals. Libraries were prepared by immunoSEQ multiplex PCR; TCRdb keeps only in-frame clonotypes and omits some of them. The sample holds some 92,000 clones, less than 50% seen once. The sample taken for sequencing was PBMCs. The receptors derive from a woman aged 40 to 50 in good health. Some clones in this sample may be carry-over from other donors' samples. The CDR3 runs from the conserved cysteine through the conserved F or W. The D gene is left open where the match is weak. Clone size is stated in some rows and not others, as once, few, many or a class when expanded.

clone size | J gene | D gene | V gene | CDR3 protein | CDR3 DNA
. | TRBJ1-1 | . | TRBV7-9 | CASSTQGTAFF | TGTGCCAGCAGCACACAGGGAACAGCTTTCTTT
. | TRBJ2-3 | TRBD1 | TRBV19 | CASSPTGGLPSGTQYF | TGTGCCAGTAGTCCGACAGGGGGACTTCCTAGTGGTACGCAGTATTTT
many | TRBJ1-4 | . | TRBV28 | CASKNATNEKLFF | TGTGCCAGCAAAAACGCAACTAATGAAAAACTGTTTTTT
. | TRBJ2-2 | . | TRBV9 | CASSVVTGELFF | TGTGCCAGCAGCGTAGTCACCGGGGAGCTGTTTTTT
many | TRBJ1-1 | . | TRBV30 | CAWDRNENTEAFF | TGTGCCTGGGACCGTAATGAGAACACTGAAGCTTTCTTT
few | TRBJ1-5 | . | TRBV9 | CASSVGWGDQPQHF | TGTGCCAGCAGCGTAGGATGGGGGGATCAGCCCCAGCATTTT
. | TRBJ2-7 | TRBD2 | TRBV19 | CASSTVAGGSYEQYF | TGTGCCAGTAGTACCGTAGCGGGAGGCTCCTACGAGCAGTACTTC
. | TRBJ1-1 | . | TRBV4-2 | CASSPLTEFTEAFF | TGTGCCAGCAGCCCGCTGACAGAGTTCACTGAAGCTTTCTTT
. | TRBJ2-3 | . | TRBV19 | CASSIRRAGTDTQYF | TGTGCCAGTAGTATTAGGAGGGCTGGCACAGATACGCAGTATTTT
. | TRBJ2-3 | . | TRBV7-9 | CASSLTRGRPDTQYF | TGTGCCAGCAGCTTAACCAGGGGGAGGCCAGATACGCAGTATTTT
many | TRBJ2-3 | TRBD2 | TRBV9 | CASSGLAGQITDTQYF | TGTGCCAGCAGCGGACTAGCGGGACAAATCACAGATACGCAGTATTTT
. | TRBJ1-6 | . | TRBV5-6 | CASSFTGTNSPLHF | TGTGCCAGCAGCTTTACCGGAACCAATTCACCCCTCCACTTT
. | TRBJ2-5 | TRBD1 | TRBV18 | CASSPRLGQGQETQYF | TGTGCCAGCTCACCAAGGCTTGGACAGGGACAAGAGACCCAGTACTTC
. | TRBJ1-2 | TRBD1 | TRBV28 | CASRPNGDSRYGYTF | TGTGCCAGCAGGCCGAACGGGGACAGCCGCTATGGCTACACCTTC
once | TRBJ2-7 | . | TRBV18 | CASSKGQPSYEQYF | TGTGCCAGCTCAAAGGGACAACCTTCCTACGAGCAGTACTTC
. | TRBJ1-6 | . | TRBV7-9 | CASRPGGSVGSPLHF | TGTGCCAGCAGGCCGGGAGGATCGGTCGGGTCACCCCTCCACTTT
few | TRBJ2-5 | . | TRBV6-5 | CASRSSYRGGETQYF | TGTGCCAGCAGGAGCTCCTACAGGGGAGGGGAGACCCAGTACTTC
. | TRBJ1-5 | . | TRBV28 | CASSPTGNLAINQPQHF | TGTGCCAGCAGCCCCACAGGGAATTTGGCTATAAATCAGCCCCAGCATTTT
few | TRBJ2-7 | TRBD2 | TRBV5-4 | CASSLSGDSYEQYF | TGTGCCAGCAGCTTGAGCGGGGACTCCTACGAGCAGTACTTC
few | TRBJ2-7 | . | TRBV7-6 | CASSTRHGHEQYF | TGTGCCAGCAGCACCCGACATGGGCACGAGCAGTACTTC
. | TRBJ2-3 | . | TRBV6-7 | CAGSHFTTDTQYF | TGTGCCGGCAGTCACTTCACGACAGATACGCAGTATTTT
. | TRBJ2-3 | TRBD2 | TRBV6-4 | CASSEASGRTDTQYF | TGTGCCAGCAGTGAAGCTAGCGGCCGCACAGATACGCAGTATTTT
few | TRBJ1-1 | . | TRBV19 | CASSMGAEGTEAFF | TGTGCCAGTAGTATGGGGGCCGAGGGCACTGAAGCTTTCTTT
. | TRBJ2-7 | TRBD1 | TRBV2 | CACKTGASSYEQYF | TGTGCCTGTAAGACAGGGGCGAGCTCCTACGAGCAGTACTTC
. | TRBJ2-7 | TRBD2 | TRBV5-6 | CASSFGLAENPEQYF | TGTGCCAGCAGCTTTGGACTAGCCGAGAATCCCGAGCAGTACTTC
many | TRBJ2-2 | . | TRBV30 | CAWSGTNTGELFF | TGTGCCTGGAGTGGGACAAACACCGGGGAGCTGTTTTTT
many | TRBJ1-4 | . | TRBV21-1 | CASSPRWAQGGEKLFF | TGTGCCAGCAGCCCCCGCTGGGCACAGGGCGGGGAAAAACTGTTTTTT
. | TRBJ1-4 | . | TRBV6-6 | CASSSPSGQSEKLFF | TGTGCCAGCAGTTCACCCTCCGGACAGTCGGAAAAACTGTTTTTT
few | TRBJ2-5 | . | TRBV11-3 | CASSPTAGSETQYF | TGTGCCAGCAGCCCAACCGCCGGGAGTGAGACCCAGTACTTC
many | TRBJ2-5 | TRBD1 | TRBV10-3 | CAISESTQGRETQYF | TGTGCCATCAGTGAGTCGACACAGGGGCGAGAGACCCAGTACTTC
. | TRBJ2-4 | . | TRBV29-1 | CSIEIQVRAKNIQYF | TGCAGCATTGAAATACAGGTCCGGGCCAAAAACATTCAGTACTTC
few | TRBJ1-4 | . | TRBV7-9 | CASSLLSNEKLFF | TGTGCCAGCAGCTTACTGAGTAATGAAAAACTGTTTTTT
. | TRBJ2-7 | . | TRBV1 | CTSSQDPSGPPNYEQYF | TGCACCAGCAGCCAAGACCCCTCCGGGCCTCCCAACTACGAGCAGTACTTC
few | TRBJ2-5 | TRBD2 | TRBV4-1 | CASSPGLAGETQYF | TGCGCCAGCAGCCCGGGACTAGCGGGAGAGACCCAGTACTTC
. | TRBJ1-1 | . | TRBV7-2 | CASSLAHGNTEAFF | TGTGCCAGCAGCCTAGCGCACGGGAACACTGAAGCTTTCTTT
. | TRBJ2-2 | . | TRBV6-6 | CAGSKGGLATGELFF | TGTGCCGGCTCGAAGGGGGGTTTGGCAACCGGGGAGCTGTTTTTT
few | TRBJ1-5 | . | TRBV28 | CASSPPGDNQPQHF | TGTGCCAGCAGTCCGCCTGGGGATAATCAGCCCCAGCATTTT
many | TRBJ1-3 | . | TRBV6-6 | CASSYGNTIYF | TGTGCCAGCAGTTACGGAAACACCATATATTTT
. | TRBJ2-3 | TRBD2 | TRBV19 | CASSILAGGPIAQYF | TGTGCCAGTAGTATACTAGCGGGAGGGCCAATTGCGCAGTATTTT
many | TRBJ2-7 | . | TRBV28 | CASSTGPLYEQYF | TGTGCCAGCAGTACGGGACCCCTCTACGAGCAGTACTTC
once | TRBJ2-7 | . | TRBV5-1 | CASSPQGSSYEQYF | TGCGCCAGCAGTCCACAGGGATCCTCCTACGAGCAGTACTTC
. | TRBJ1-1 | TRBD1 | TRBV27 | CASSSARQGNTEAFF | TGTGCCAGCAGTTCTGCGAGACAGGGGAACACTGAAGCTTTCTTT
. | TRBJ1-4 | TRBD1 | TRBV28 | CASSLGAEGAGEKLFF | TGTGCCAGCAGTTTAGGGGCTGAGGGGGCGGGGGAAAAACTGTTTTTT
. | TRBJ2-7 | . | TRBV5-5 | CASSSDGGNVYF | TGTGCCAGCAGCTCAGACGGGGGTAATGTGTACTTC
. | TRBJ2-4 | . | TRBV7-9 | CASSSRVGKNIQYF | TGTGCCAGCAGCTCCCGGGTGGGCAAAAACATTCAGTACTTC
. | TRBJ2-1 | TRBD2 | TRBV15 | CATSRDRMAGGSDEQFF | TGTGCCACCAGCAGAGATAGGATGGCGGGAGGGAGCGATGAGCAGTTCTTC
. | TRBJ1-1 | TRBD1 | TRBV5-1 | CASSLGQGVTEAFF | TGCGCCAGCAGCCTGGGACAGGGTGTCACTGAAGCTTTCTTT
few | TRBJ1-2 | TRBD1 | TRBV7-9 | CASSPQTGNPDYGYTF | TGTGCCAGCAGCCCACAGACAGGGAACCCTGACTATGGCTACACCTTC
many | TRBJ2-7 | TRBD2 | TRBV4-2 | CASSQDQLAGGFYEQYF | TGTGCCAGCAGCCAAGATCAACTAGCGGGAGGGTTCTACGAGCAGTACTTC
. | TRBJ1-1 | . | TRBV18 | CASQGQVNTEAFF | TGTGCCAGTCAGGGGCAGGTGAACACTGAAGCTTTCTTT
few | TRBJ2-5 | TRBD2 | TRBV10-3 | CATTTTGLAGVETQYF | TGTGCCACCACGACGACGGGACTAGCGGGAGTCGAGACCCAGTACTTC
. | TRBJ1-4 | . | TRBV30 | CAWREFTGGNEKLFF | TGTGCCTGGAGGGAGTTTACAGGTGGTAATGAAAAACTGTTTTTT
many | TRBJ2-2 | TRBD1 | TRBV7-2 | CASSLTGTAYSNTGELFF | TGTGCCAGCAGCTTGACCGGGACAGCGTACTCGAACACCGGGGAGCTGTTTTTT
. | TRBJ2-6 | . | TRBV28 | CASTSGDGANVLTF | TGTGCAAGCACCTCGGGGGACGGGGCCAACGTCCTGACTTTC
. | TRBJ2-1 | . | TRBV29-1 | CSVNRGGDEQFF | TGCAGCGTCAACAGGGGAGGCGATGAGCAGTTCTTC
. | TRBJ1-5 | . | TRBV4-1 | CASSSSYNQPQHF | TGCGCCAGCAGTTCATCGTACAATCAGCCCCAGCATTTT
. | TRBJ2-2 | . | TRBV7-9 | CASSIYRNTGELFF | TGTGCCAGCAGCATCTACCGGAACACCGGGGAGCTGTTTTTT